The 19 T cell receptor beta chains listed next were all sequenced from one sample in a study of blood T cell repertoires in COVID-19 (TCRdb year 2020). Libraries were made using the immunoSEQ multiplex PCR assay. In its TCRdb copy, this immuneACCESS table keeps in-frame sequences only and misses some clones. Where compared with another copy, unresolved V genes explain less than half of these, and the others have no known cause. This sample comprises 330,000 or so clones, roughly 87% of them detected only once. Of the sample, almost 3% falls within the top ten clones. Sequenced: PBMCs or T cells enriched from blood (not recorded which). The receptors originated from a woman under 40 who had recovered from COVID-19.

This chain connects TRBV6-5 to TRBJ2-3, with TRBD2 identical over 11 bases. The CDR3 runs to 14 residues. Trimming at V came to 10 bases and at J to 2 bases, leaving 5 bases not matched to a gene. The germline CDR1 and CDR2 sequences are MNHEY and SVGAGI. The CDR3 is CATVAGGPTDTQYF. The CDR3 coding sequence is TGTGCCACCGTAGCGGGGGGGCCCACAGATACGCAGTATTTT.

The V and J genes are TRBV4-1 and TRBJ1-5, with 8 bases matching TRBD1. The CDR3 is 16 amino acids. V lost 4 bases, J lost 2 bases, and 7 bases stayed unmatched. Per the germline V gene, CDR1 is MGHRA and CDR2 is YSYEKL. The CDR3 bases are TGCGCCAGCAGCCTCTCCGGACAGGGAGGCAATCAGCCCCAGCATTTT. This codes for CASSLSGQGGNQPQHF.

This clone was observed a few times. The chain combines TRBV5-4 with TRBJ2-1; 8 positions agree with TRBD1. Germline lookup yields CDR1 SGHNT and CDR2 YYREEE (reference sequence). The CDR3 is made up of 15 amino acids. With V trimmed by 1 base and J by 1 base, 1 base remained unmatched. The CDR3 reads CASSLQGASYNEQFF. CDR3 bases: TGTGCCAGCAGCTTGCAGGGGGCTTCCTACAATGAGCAGTTCTTC.

This chain uses TRBV7-9 with TRBJ1-3, with D possibly matching TRBD1 (5 bases). The germline V and J ends were trimmed by 7 bases and 4 bases, with 17 bases remaining between them. CDR3 length: 15 amino acids. The germline gives CDR1 SEHNR, CDR2 FQNEAQ (reference sequence). The CDR3 spells CASTPAGRQGNTIYF. The CDR3 DNA sequence: TGTGCCAGCACCCCCGCAGGGAGGCAAGGAAACACCATATATTTT.

The J gene is TRBJ1-1, the V gene TRBV4-2; perhaps TRBD1 as D (5 bases). V was shortened by 0 bases and J by 3 bases, with 20 bases between the two germline ends. CDR1 LGHNA and CDR2 YNFKEQ come from the germline V gene. The CDR3 has 18 residues. The CDR3, as DNA: TGTGCCAGCAGCCAAGATACCTTCTACAGGCCCGGCTACACTGAAGCTTTCTTT. Residues: CASSQDTFYRPGYTEAFF.

This sequence joins TRBV4-2 and TRBJ2-3; D is unresolved. The CDR3 contains 14 residues. V was trimmed by 1 base and J by 4 bases, leaving 9 bases between them. The germline CDR1 and CDR2 sequences are LGHNA and YNFKEQ. The CDR3 is CASSQGAAPDTQYF. The CDR3 DNA is TGTGCCAGCAGCCAAGGAGCTGCACCAGATACGCAGTATTTT.

The chain combines TRBV19 with TRBJ2-1, with D possibly matching TRBD1 (6 bases). The germline V gene has CDR1 LNHDA and CDR2 SQIVND (reference sequence). V was cut by 5 bases and J by 0 bases, with 8 bases left in between. This CDR3 has 14 residues. The CDR3 spells CASSRTASYNEQFF. The CDR3 bases are TGTGCCAGTAGTCGGACAGCCTCCTACAATGAGCAGTTCTTC.

The chain has TRBV24-1 and TRBJ1-2; TRBD1 matches 8 bases. In germline, CDR1 is KGHDR, CDR2 SFDVKD. The trim removed 9 bases at V and 6 bases at J, leaving 11 bases unmatched. The CDR3 length is 14 residues. As DNA, the CDR3 is TGTGCCACCGCCCGCGGGCAGGGGGCGAATGGCTACACCTTC. Translated, it gives CATARGQGANGYTF.

The chain carries TRBV14 and TRBJ2-1; 9 bases are a match to TRBD2. The CDR3 consists of 18 residues. J gave up 3 bases and V 0 bases, and 9 bases lay outside the gene matches. The germline CDR1 and CDR2 sequences are SGHDN and FVKESK. In nucleotides, the CDR3 is TGTGCCAGCAGCCAAGAAGCGGGAGGATTTAAAATCTACAATGAGCAGTTCTTC. Translating it yields CASSQEAGGFKIYNEQFF.

The chain recombines TRBV10-3 with TRBJ1-1; 12 bases are shared with TRBD1. The V gene end was trimmed by 8 bases and the J gene end by 5 bases; junction bases not matched to a gene: 12. CDR1 is ENHRY and CDR2 is SYGVKD in the germline V gene. The length of the CDR3 is 16 residues. The CDR3 reads CAIVPGQGAARTEAFF. DNA of the CDR3: TGTGCCATCGTACCGGGACAGGGGGCAGCAAGAACTGAAGCTTTCTTT.

The chain links TRBV11-2 to TRBJ1-2; D is ambiguous. The V and J ends lost 6 bases and 2 bases respectively, with 16 bases between them. Germline CDR1 SGHAT, CDR2 FQNNGV. This CDR3 has 15 amino acids. CDR3 amino acids: CASRPAPTLNYGYTF. The CDR3 DNA sequence: TGTGCCAGCAGACCCGCGCCGACTCTGAACTATGGCTACACCTTC.

This clone was observed a handful of times. The genes are TRBV6-1 and TRBJ2-7, with 7 nucleotides matching TRBD1. The V and J ends lost 4 bases and 2 bases, in that order; junction bases with no gene match: 8. CDR1 and CDR2 from the germline V gene are MNHNS and SASEGT. This CDR3 is 15 amino acids long. This chain's CDR3 is CASSVAGTVPYEQYF. The CDR3 nucleotides are TGTGCCAGCAGTGTAGCCGGGACAGTACCCTACGAGCAGTACTTC.

The chain links TRBV11-2 to TRBJ1-5; no clear D gene. The length of the CDR3 is 15 residues. Germline V gene lookup returns CDR1 SGHAT and CDR2 FQNNGV. V was trimmed by 0 bases and J by 0 bases, leaving 6 bases between them. The CDR3 is CASSLESNSNQPQHF. CDR3 bases: TGTGCCAGCAGCTTAGAATCAAATAGCAATCAGCCCCAGCATTTT.

The chain links TRBV19 to TRBJ1-2; 7 nucleotides match TRBD1. This CDR3 has 14 residues. CDR1 LNHDA and CDR2 SQIVND come from the germline V gene (reference sequence). J was trimmed by 5 bases and V by 7 bases; bases with no gene match: 10. The CDR3 DNA follows: TGTGCCAGTACCATAACAGGGGTCGGATATGGCTACACCTTC. Amino acids: CASTITGVGYGYTF.

The sample holds one count of this clone. The rearrangement uses TRBV3-1 (or the pseudogene TRBV3-2) and TRBJ1-1, with D maybe TRBD1 (6 bases). The CDR3 loop spans 15 amino acids. Between the trimmed V and J ends, which lost 0 bases and 0 bases, there was a span of 8 bases. CDR1 is LGHDT, CDR2 YNNKEL, per germline (reference sequence). Here the CDR3 reads CASSQERTVNTEAFF. For the CDR3, the DNA is TGTGCCAGCAGCCAAGAGAGGACAGTGAACACTGAAGCTTTCTTT.

The chain has TRBV7-2 and TRBJ2-5; D perhaps matches TRBD2 (5 bases). Germline CDR1 SGHTA, CDR2 FQGNSA. Between the trimmed V and J ends, which lost 8 bases and 5 bases, there was a span of 18 bases. The CDR3 has 14 amino acids. DNA of the CDR3: TGTGCCAGCTTGTCGCACGAGGGCCGGGAGACCCAGTACTTC. It encodes CASLSHEGRETQYF.

At least ten counts were recorded for this clone. The rearrangement links TRBV10-3 to TRBJ1-3; a possible D gene is TRBD1 (5 bases). Looked up from germline, CDR1 is ENHRY and CDR2 is SYGVKD. The ends were cut back, 10 bases at V and 0 bases at J, with 16 bases in the middle. The CDR3 spans 15 residues. The CDR3 nucleotides read TGTGCCACCCGACCGGACACGAGCTCTGGAAACACCATATATTTT. It specifies CATRPDTSSGNTIYF.

The chain is built from TRBV5-8 and TRBJ2-1; D not resolved. In germline, CDR1 is SGHTS, CDR2 YDEGEE. The CDR3 runs 11 residues. V was trimmed by 5 bases and J by 4 bases, leaving 4 bases between them. In nucleotides, the CDR3 is TGTGCCAGCAGTTATTACAATGAGCAGTTCTTC. Translating it yields CASSYYNEQFF. The whole variable domain, remainder taken from reference TRBV5-8 and TRBJ2-1, is EAGVTQSPTHLIKTRGQQATLRCSPISGHTSVYWYQQALGLGLQFLLWYDEGEERNRGNFPPRFSGRQFPNYSSELNVNALELEDSALYLCASSYYNEQFFGPGTRLTVL.

This sequence joins TRBV7-9 and TRBJ2-1; D is perhaps TRBD1 (5 bases). Trimming removed 1 base at V and 7 bases at J, with 8 bases between. This CDR3 region has 13 residues. The germline CDR1 and CDR2 sequences are SEHNR and FQNEAQ (reference sequence). The CDR3 is CASSLVAGNEQFF. The DNA for the CDR3 is TGTGCCAGCAGCTTAGTGGCAGGGAATGAGCAGTTCTTC. Full variable domain (remainder filled in from reference TRBV7-9 and TRBJ2-1): DTGVSQNPRHKITKRGQNVTFRCDPISEHNRLYWYRQTLGQGPEFLTYFQNEAQLEKSRLLSDRFSAERPKGSFSTLEIQRTEQGDSAMYLCASSLVAGNEQFFGPGTRLTVL.